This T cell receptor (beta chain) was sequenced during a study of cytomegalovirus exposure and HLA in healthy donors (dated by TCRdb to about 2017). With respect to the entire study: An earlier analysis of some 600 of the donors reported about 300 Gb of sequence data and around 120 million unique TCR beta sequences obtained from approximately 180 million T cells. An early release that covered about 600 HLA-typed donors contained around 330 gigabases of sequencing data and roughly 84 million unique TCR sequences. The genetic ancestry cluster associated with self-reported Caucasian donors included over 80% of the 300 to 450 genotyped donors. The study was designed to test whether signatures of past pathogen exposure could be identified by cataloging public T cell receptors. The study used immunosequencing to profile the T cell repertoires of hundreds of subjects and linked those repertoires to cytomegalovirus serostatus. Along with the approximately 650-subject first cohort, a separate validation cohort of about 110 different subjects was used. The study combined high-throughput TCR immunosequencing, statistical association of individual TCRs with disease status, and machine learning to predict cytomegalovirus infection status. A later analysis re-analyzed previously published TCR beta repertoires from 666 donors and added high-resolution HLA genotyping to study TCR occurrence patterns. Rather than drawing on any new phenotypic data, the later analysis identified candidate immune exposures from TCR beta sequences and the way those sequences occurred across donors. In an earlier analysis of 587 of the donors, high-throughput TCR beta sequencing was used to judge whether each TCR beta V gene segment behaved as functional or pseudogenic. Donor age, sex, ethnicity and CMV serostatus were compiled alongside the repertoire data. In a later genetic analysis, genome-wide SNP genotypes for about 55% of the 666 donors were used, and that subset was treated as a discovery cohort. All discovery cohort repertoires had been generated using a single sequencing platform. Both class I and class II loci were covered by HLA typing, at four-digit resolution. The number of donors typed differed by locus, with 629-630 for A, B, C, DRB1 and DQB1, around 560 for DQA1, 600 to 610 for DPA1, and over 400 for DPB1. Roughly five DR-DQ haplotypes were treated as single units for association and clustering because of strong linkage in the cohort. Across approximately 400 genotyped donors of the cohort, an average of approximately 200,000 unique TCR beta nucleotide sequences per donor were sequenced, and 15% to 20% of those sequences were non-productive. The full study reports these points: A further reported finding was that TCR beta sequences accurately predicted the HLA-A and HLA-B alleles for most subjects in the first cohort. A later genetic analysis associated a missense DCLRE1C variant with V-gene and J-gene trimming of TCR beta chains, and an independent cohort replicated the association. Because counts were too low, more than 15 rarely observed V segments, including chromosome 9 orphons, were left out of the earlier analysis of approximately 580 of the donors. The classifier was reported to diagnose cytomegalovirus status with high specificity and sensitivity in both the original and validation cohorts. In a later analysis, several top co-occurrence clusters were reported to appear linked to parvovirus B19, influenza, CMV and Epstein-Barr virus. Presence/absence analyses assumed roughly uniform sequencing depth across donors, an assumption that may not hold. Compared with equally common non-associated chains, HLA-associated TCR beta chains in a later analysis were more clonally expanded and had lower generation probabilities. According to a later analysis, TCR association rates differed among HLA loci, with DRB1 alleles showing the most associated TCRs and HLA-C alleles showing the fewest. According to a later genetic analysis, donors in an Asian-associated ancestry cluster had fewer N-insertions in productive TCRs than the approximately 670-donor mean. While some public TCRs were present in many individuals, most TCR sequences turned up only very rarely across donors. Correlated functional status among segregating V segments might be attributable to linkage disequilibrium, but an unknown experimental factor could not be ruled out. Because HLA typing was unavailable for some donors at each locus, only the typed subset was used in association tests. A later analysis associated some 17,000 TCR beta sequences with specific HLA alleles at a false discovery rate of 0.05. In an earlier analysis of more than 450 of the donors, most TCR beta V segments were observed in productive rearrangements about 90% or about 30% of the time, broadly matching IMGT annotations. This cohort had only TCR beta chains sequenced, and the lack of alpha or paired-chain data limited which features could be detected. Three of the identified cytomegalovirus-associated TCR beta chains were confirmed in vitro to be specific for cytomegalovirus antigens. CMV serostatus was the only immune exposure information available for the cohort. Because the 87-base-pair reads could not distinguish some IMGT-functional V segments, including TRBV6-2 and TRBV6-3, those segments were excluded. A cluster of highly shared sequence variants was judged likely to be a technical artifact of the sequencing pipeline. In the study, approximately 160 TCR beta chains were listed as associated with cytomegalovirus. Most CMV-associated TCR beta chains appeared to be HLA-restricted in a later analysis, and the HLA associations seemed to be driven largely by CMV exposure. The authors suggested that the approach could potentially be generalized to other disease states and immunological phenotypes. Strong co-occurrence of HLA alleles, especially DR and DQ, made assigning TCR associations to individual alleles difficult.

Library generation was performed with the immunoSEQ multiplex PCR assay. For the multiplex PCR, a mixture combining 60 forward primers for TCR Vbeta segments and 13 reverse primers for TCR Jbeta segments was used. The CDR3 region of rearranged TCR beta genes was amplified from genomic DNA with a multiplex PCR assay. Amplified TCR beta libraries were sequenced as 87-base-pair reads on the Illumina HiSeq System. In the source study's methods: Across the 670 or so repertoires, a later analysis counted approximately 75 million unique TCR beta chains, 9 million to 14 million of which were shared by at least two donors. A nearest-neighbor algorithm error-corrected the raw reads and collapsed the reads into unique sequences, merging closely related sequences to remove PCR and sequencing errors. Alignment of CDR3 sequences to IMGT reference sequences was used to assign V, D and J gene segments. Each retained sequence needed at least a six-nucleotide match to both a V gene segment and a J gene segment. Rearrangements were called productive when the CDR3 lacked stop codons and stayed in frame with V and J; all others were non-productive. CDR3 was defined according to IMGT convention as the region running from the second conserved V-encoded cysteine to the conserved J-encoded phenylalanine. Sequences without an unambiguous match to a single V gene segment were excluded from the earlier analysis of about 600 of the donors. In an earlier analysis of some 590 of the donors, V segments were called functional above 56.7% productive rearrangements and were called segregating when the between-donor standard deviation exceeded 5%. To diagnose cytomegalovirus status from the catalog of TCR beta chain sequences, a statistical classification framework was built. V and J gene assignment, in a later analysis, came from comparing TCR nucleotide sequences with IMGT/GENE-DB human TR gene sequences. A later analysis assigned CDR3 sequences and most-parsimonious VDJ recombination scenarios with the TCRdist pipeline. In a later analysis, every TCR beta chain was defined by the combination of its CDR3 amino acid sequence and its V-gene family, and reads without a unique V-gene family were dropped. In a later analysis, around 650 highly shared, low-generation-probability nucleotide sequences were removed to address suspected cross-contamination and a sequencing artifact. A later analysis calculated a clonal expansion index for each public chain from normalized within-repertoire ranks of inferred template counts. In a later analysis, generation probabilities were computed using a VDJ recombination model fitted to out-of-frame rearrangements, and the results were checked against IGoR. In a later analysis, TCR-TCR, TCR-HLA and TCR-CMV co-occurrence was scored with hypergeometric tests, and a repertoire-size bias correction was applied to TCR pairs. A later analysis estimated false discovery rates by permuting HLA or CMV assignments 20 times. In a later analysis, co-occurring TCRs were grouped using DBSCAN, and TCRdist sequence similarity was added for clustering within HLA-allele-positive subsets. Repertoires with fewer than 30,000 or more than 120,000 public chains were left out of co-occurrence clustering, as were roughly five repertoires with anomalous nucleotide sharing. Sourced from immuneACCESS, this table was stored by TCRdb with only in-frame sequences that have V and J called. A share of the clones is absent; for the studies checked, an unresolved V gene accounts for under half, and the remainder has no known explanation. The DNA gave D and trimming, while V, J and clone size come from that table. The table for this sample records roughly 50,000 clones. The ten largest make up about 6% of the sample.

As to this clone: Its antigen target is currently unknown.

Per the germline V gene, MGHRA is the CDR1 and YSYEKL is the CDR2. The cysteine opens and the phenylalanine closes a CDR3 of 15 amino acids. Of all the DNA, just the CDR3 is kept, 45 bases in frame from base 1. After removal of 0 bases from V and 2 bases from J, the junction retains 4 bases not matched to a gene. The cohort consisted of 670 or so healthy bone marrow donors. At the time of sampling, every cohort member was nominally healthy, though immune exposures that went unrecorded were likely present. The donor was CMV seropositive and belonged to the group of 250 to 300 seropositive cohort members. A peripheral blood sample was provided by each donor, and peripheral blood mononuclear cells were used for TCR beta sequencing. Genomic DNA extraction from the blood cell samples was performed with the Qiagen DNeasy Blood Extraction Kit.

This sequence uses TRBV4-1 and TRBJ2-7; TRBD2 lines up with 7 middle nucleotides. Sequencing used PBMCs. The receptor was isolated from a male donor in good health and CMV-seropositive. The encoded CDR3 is CASSQDRLAAYEQYF. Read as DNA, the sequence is TGCGCCAGCAGCCAAGATCGACTAGCCGCCTACGAGCAGTACTTC.